The 27 T cell receptor beta chains below all came from one sample that was sequenced in a study of T cell responses to AZD1222 COVID-19 vaccine. Here immunoSEQ multiplex PCR was the method, and the copy in TCRdb shows in-frame clones only, minus some. The sample carries around 200,000 clones, more than 85% recorded once. The sample consisted of peripheral blood, taken on day 0 of AZD1222 vaccination. The receptors stem from an adult in good health.

A single count supports this clone. The chain joins TRBV19 to TRBJ1-5; possibly TRBD1 for D (6 bases). Germline loops: CDR1 LNHDA, CDR2 SQIVND (reference sequence). The CDR3 runs 15 residues. V was shortened by 6 bases and J by 2 bases, with 14 bases between the two germline ends. CDR3 sequence (DNA): TGTGCCAGTAGACCACCGGGACAACGCAATCAGCCCCAGCATTTT. This codes for CASRPPGQRNQPQHF.

This rearrangement joins TRBV5-1 to TRBJ1-1; D gene uncertain. The germline gives CDR1 SGHRS, CDR2 YFSETQ. Trimming took off 0 bases at V and 11 bases at J, with 17 bases between the two ends. The CDR3 is 14 residues long. The CDR3 protein is CASSLVSLGSEAFF. The CDR3 coding sequence is TGCGCCAGCAGCTTGGTTAGTTTAGGGTCCGAGGCTTTCTTT.

V gene TRBV19 combines with J gene TRBJ2-1, with 11 bases that match TRBD2. CDR1 is LNHDA and CDR2 is SQIVND in the germline V gene (reference sequence). This CDR3 contains 17 residues. The ends lost 4 bases at V and 9 bases at J; junction bases unmatched: 14. CDR3 residues: CASSNRRLAGGYGEQFF. The DNA for the CDR3 is TGTGCCAGTAGTAACCGGAGGCTAGCGGGAGGTTACGGTGAGCAGTTCTTC.

The rearrangement uses TRBV5-1 and TRBJ1-3, with TRBD1 as a possible D gene (5 bases). The CDR3 extends over 15 amino acids. Trimming took 2 bases from V and 0 from J, leaving 9 bases between them. Germline CDR1 is SGHRS and CDR2 is YFSETQ. CDR3 loop: CASSLDSLSGNTIYF. The CDR3 DNA is TGCGCCAGCAGCTTAGACAGCCTCTCTGGAAACACCATATATTTT.

J is TRBJ1-3 and V is TRBV18; 7 positions match TRBD1. The CDR3 is 17 residues long. J lost 0 bases, V lost 6 bases, and 11 bases had no gene match. The germline CDR1 and CDR2 sequences are KGHSH and LQKENI. DNA for the CDR3: TGTGCCAGCTCCCCGAGAGAGGGGGCCGTCTCTGGAAACACCATATATTTT. It codes for CASSPREGAVSGNTIYF. The whole variable domain, remainder taken from reference TRBV18 and TRBJ1-3, is NAGVMQNPRHLVRRRGQEARLRCSPMKGHSHVYWYRQLPEEGLKFMVYLQKENIIDESGMPKERFSAEFPKEGPSILRIQQVVRGDSAAYFCASSPREGAVSGNTIYFGEGSWLTVV.

Notes on this clone: The junction and the germline gene differ at one end; a read error may be behind it. V gene TRBV7-9 combines with J gene TRBJ2-7, with 7 bases identical to TRBD2. Germline V gives CDR1 SEHNR, CDR2 FQNEAQ (reference sequence). The CDR3 is 14 residues long. CDR3 region: CASSLLAGDRTRHF. CDR3 in DNA: TGTGCCAGCAGCTTACTTGCGGGAGATAGAACGCGGCACTTC.

The V call is TRBV6-6, the J call TRBJ1-5, with D perhaps matching TRBD1 (5 bases). Germline V CDR1 and CDR2: MNHNY, SVGAGI (reference sequence). The CDR3 extends over 18 amino acids. With 5 bases removed from V and 0 bases from J, the gap between germline ends came to 20 bases. CDR3 nucleotide sequence: TGTGCCAGCAGTCAGGGATACAGAGGGACGGATAGCAATCAGCCCCAGCATTTT. Translation gives CASSQGYRGTDSNQPQHF.

This rearrangement joins TRBV5-5 to TRBJ2-7; perhaps TRBD2 as D (6 bases). The V gene's germline CDR1 is SGHKS and CDR2 YYEKEE (reference sequence). CDR3 size: 16 residues. V gave up 4 bases and J gave up 3 bases, with 20 bases separating them. CDR3 loop: CASSPGTADYNYEQYF. CDR3 DNA: TGTGCCAGCAGCCCGGGGACTGCGGATTATAACTACGAGCAGTACTTC.

The chain uses TRBV5-4 and TRBJ1-2; D is perhaps TRBD1 (5 bases). Trimming removed 0 bases from V and 2 bases from J, with 11 bases in between. The CDR3 has 15 amino acids. CDR1 is SGHNT, CDR2 YYREEE, per germline (reference sequence). The CDR3 DNA reads as TGTGCCAGCAGCTTGGCGGGGAGGGGCAACTATGGCTACACCTTC. Its translation: CASSLAGRGNYGYTF.

J is TRBJ1-3 and V is TRBV5-5, with D maybe TRBD1 (5 bases). Germline V gene lookup returns CDR1 SGHKS and CDR2 YYEKEE (reference sequence). The CDR3 sequence is 17 residues long. The ends were cut back, 2 bases at V and 0 bases at J, with 15 bases in the middle. CDR3 in DNA: TGTGCCAGCAGCTTATACCCCCGGGGGAACTCTGGAAACACCATATATTTT. Translating it yields CASSLYPRGNSGNTIYF.

The chain employs TRBV5-1 and TRBJ1-4; TRBD1 is a possible D gene (6 bases). V lost 5 bases, J lost 2 bases, and 10 bases lay in between. The CDR3 consists of 14 residues. The germline V gene has CDR1 SGHRS and CDR2 YFSETQ. The CDR3 region is CASSWGLTNEKLFF. The CDR3 nucleotides read TGCGCCAGCAGTTGGGGGCTCACTAATGAAAAACTGTTTTTT.

V gene TRBV19 combines with J gene TRBJ1-2, with 10 nucleotides matching TRBD1. Germline CDR1 LNHDA, CDR2 SQIVND (reference sequence). J gave up 4 bases and V 7 bases, and 9 bases lay outside the gene matches. This CDR3 has 15 residues. This CDR3 is CASTDRGRSGYGYTF. CDR3 DNA: TGTGCCAGTACCGACAGGGGGCGGAGTGGCTATGGCTACACCTTC.

This chain connects TRBV18 to TRBJ1-1; D not certain. Per germline, CDR1 KGHSH and CDR2 LQKENI. This CDR3 spans 15 amino acids. V was cut by 3 bases and J by 0 bases, with 11 bases left in between. CDR3 loop: CASSPESMMNTEAFF. The CDR3 region has the DNA TGTGCCAGCTCACCCGAGTCTATGATGAACACTGAAGCTTTCTTT. The full variable domain, in which reference TRBV18 and TRBJ1-1 provide the parts outside the CDR3, is NAGVMQNPRHLVRRRGQEARLRCSPMKGHSHVYWYRQLPEEGLKFMVYLQKENIIDESGMPKERFSAEFPKEGPSILRIQQVVRGDSAAYFCASSPESMMNTEAFFGQGTRLTVV.

The chain joins TRBV6-2 or TRBV6-3 to TRBJ1-5; no definite D call. CDR1 is MNHEY and CDR2 is SVGEGT in the germline V gene. The CDR3 runs to 15 residues. V was shortened by 0 bases and J by 5 bases, with 11 bases between the two germline ends. In DNA form, the CDR3 reads TGTGCCAGCAGTTACTCGTCCGGGAGACATCAGCCCCAGCATTTT. This sequence encodes CASSYSSGRHQPQHF.

This chain's CDR3 is CASSQDPLSLVAGGNTIYF. CDR3 DNA sequence: TGTGCCAGCAGCCAAGATCCCCTTTCCCTAGTGGCAGGAGGAAACACCATATATTTT. The chain employs TRBV3-1 (or the pseudogene TRBV3-2) and TRBJ1-3; no clear D gene. The germline CDR1 and CDR2 sequences are LGHDT and YNNKEL (reference sequence). Trimming cost V 0 bases and J 4 bases, with 22 bases left between them. This CDR3 has 19 amino acids.

The chain's CDR3 is CASSLRTGTFSGNTIYF. CDR3 DNA: TGTGCCAGCAGTTTAAGGACAGGGACCTTCTCTGGAAACACCATATATTTT. This chain joins TRBV28 and TRBJ1-3; 8 bases are a match to TRBD1. The V segment lost 2 bases and the J segment 0 bases; nucleotides outside the gene matches: 6. Germline V CDR1 and CDR2: MDHEN, SYDVKM. The CDR3 totals 17 residues.

The chain uses TRBV27 and TRBJ1-1; 7 nucleotides agree with TRBD1. Germline loops: CDR1 MNHEY, CDR2 SMNVEV (reference sequence). With 5 bases clipped from V and 0 bases from J, the junction kept 3 bases outside the gene matches. The CDR3 extends over 14 amino acids. CDR3 region: CASSVQGMNTEAFF. DNA for the CDR3: TGTGCCAGCAGTGTACAGGGGATGAACACTGAAGCTTTCTTT.

The chain uses TRBV5-1 and TRBJ2-7; 9 nucleotides line up with TRBD1. CDR1 is SGHRS, CDR2 YFSETQ, per germline. The V segment lost 4 bases and the J segment 4 bases; nucleotides outside the gene matches: 6. The length of the CDR3 is 14 residues. The CDR3 reads CASSRGQGTYEQYF. In nucleotides, the CDR3 is TGCGCCAGCAGCCGTGGACAGGGGACGTACGAGCAGTACTTC.

This clone occurred once. The chain links TRBV30 to TRBJ1-1; 7 bases are a match to TRBD1. V trimming: 2 bases; J trimming: 3 bases; junction bases outside the gene matches: 3. CDR3 length: 13 amino acids. Germline V lookup: CDR1 GTSNPN, CDR2 SVGIG (reference sequence). DNA for the CDR3: TGTGCCTGGAGTCGGGACAGCTACACTGAAGCTTTCTTT. It translates to CAWSRDSYTEAFF. Full variable domain (remainder filled in from reference TRBV30 and TRBJ1-1): SQTIHQWPATLVQPVGSPLSLECTVEGTSNPNLYWYRQAAGRGLQLLFYSVGIGQISSEVPQNLSASRPQDRQFILSSKKLLLSDSGFYLCAWSRDSYTEAFFGQGTRLTVV.

The chain recombines TRBV21-1 with TRBJ1-5; TRBD1 is taken as the D call from the table, unchecked against the DNA. TRBV21-1 is listed as a pseudogene. The CDR3 is made up of 15 amino acids. The CDR3 spells CASRVRPNSNQPQHF. Here the CDR3 DNA reads TGTGCCAGCAGGGTCAGGCCGAATAGCAATCAGCCCCAGCATTTT.

This sequence joins TRBV5-1 and TRBJ1-4; 9 nucleotides line up with TRBD1. V gave up 3 bases and J gave up 7 bases; unmatched junction bases: 7. Germline-derived CDR1 and CDR2 are SGHRS and YFSETQ. This CDR3 comprises 15 residues. CDR3 residues: CASSSGQGRVEKLFF. In DNA form, the CDR3 reads TGCGCCAGCAGCTCTGGACAGGGGAGGGTTGAAAAACTGTTTTTT.

V gene TRBV19 combines with J gene TRBJ2-7; D gene unclear. The CDR3 spans 13 residues. Germline CDR1 and CDR2: LNHDA and SQIVND (reference sequence). Trimming removed 0 bases from V and 6 bases from J, with 9 bases in between. CDR3 protein: CASSIDPSLEQYF. The CDR3 bases are TGTGCCAGTAGTATAGACCCTTCACTCGAGCAGTACTTC. Full variable domain (missing parts from reference TRBV19 and TRBJ2-7): DGGITQSPKYLFRKEGQNVTLSCEQNLNHDAMYWYRQDPGQGLRLIYYSQIVNDFQKGDIAEGYSVSREKKESFPLTVTSAQKNPTAFYLCASSIDPSLEQYFGPGTRLTVT.

The CDR3 spells CASSGVLGSAGELFF. CDR3 DNA: TGTGCCAGCAGTGGGGTACTTGGGAGCGCCGGGGAGCTGTTTTTT. The chain has TRBV2 and TRBJ2-2; TRBD2 might be the D (5 bases). Trimming removed 4 bases from V and 6 bases from J, with 15 bases in between. The germline gives CDR1 SNHLY, CDR2 FYNNEI. CDR3 length: 15 amino acids. Using reference TRBV2 and TRBJ2-2 for the parts outside the CDR3, the full variable domain is EPEVTQTPSHQVTQMGQEVILRCVPISNHLYFYWYRQILGQKVEFLVSFYNNEISEKSEIFDDQFSVERPDGSNFTLKIRSTKLEDSAMYFCASSGVLGSAGELFFGEGSRLTVL.

The chain uses TRBV20-1 and TRBJ1-4; possible D gene TRBD1, 5 bases. CDR1 and CDR2 from the germline V gene are DFQATT and SNEGSKA (reference sequence). V was trimmed by 3 bases and J by 7 bases, leaving 12 bases between them. The CDR3 is made up of 13 amino acids. CDR3 sequence reads: CSASVGGTEKLFF. The CDR3 DNA reads TGCAGTGCTAGTGTGGGGGGGACTGAAAAACTGTTTTTT.

The chain uses TRBV27 and TRBJ2-5; 7 positions agree with TRBD2. V trimming: 8 bases; J trimming: 1 base; junction bases outside the gene matches: 7. Germline assignment: CDR1 MNHEY and CDR2 SMNVEV (reference sequence). The CDR3 has 14 amino acids. The CDR3 sequence is CASGSGGIQETQYF. CDR3 coding DNA: TGTGCCAGCGGTTCGGGGGGAATCCAAGAGACCCAGTACTTC.

V is TRBV27 and J is TRBJ2-3; 7 bases align to TRBD2. The CDR3 totals 14 residues. J gave up 5 bases and V 2 bases, and 4 bases lay outside the gene matches. Germline loops: CDR1 MNHEY, CDR2 SMNVEV (reference sequence). The CDR3 region has the DNA TGTGCCAGCAGTTTAATGCGGGAGCTAGATACGCAGTATTTT. Amino acids: CASSLMRELDTQYF.

The chain couples TRBV4-1 to TRBJ1-2; 8 nucleotides align to TRBD1. The length of the CDR3 is 16 residues. Germline loops: CDR1 MGHRA, CDR2 YSYEKL. J gave up 6 bases and V 1 base, and 10 bases lay outside the gene matches. The chain's CDR3 is CASSQATGQGGDGYTF. As DNA, the CDR3 is TGCGCCAGCAGCCAAGCAACAGGACAGGGAGGAGATGGCTACACCTTC.